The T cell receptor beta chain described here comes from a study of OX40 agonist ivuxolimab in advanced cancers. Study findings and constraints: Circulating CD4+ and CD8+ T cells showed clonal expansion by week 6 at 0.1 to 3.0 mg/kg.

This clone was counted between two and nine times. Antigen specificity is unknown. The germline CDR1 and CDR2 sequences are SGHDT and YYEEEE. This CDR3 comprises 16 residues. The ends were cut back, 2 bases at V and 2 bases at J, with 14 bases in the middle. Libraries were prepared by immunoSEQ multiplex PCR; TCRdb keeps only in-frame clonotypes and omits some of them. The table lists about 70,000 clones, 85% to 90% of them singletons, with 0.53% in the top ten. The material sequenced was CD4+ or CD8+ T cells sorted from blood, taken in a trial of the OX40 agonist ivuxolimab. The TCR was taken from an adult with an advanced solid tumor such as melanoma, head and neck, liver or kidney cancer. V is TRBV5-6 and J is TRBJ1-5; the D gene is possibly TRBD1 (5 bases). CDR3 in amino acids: CASSFSGSWGNQPQHF. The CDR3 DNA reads TGTGCCAGCAGCTTCTCAGGGTCGTGGGGCAATCAGCCCCAGCATTTT.